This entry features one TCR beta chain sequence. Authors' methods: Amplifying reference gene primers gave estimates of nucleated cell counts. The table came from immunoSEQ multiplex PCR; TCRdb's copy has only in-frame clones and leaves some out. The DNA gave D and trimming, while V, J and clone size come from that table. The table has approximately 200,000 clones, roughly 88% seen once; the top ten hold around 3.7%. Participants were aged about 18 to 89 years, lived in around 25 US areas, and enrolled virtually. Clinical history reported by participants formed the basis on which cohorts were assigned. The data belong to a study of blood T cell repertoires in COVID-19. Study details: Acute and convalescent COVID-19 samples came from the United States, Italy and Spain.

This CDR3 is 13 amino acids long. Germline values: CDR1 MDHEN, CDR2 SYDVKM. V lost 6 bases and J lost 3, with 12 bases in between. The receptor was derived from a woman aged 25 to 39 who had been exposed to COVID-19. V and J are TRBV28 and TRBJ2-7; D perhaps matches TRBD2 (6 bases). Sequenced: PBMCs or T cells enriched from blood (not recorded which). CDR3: CASSSYGSYEQYF. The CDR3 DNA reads TGTGCCAGCAGCTCCTACGGGAGCTACGAGCAGTACTTC.